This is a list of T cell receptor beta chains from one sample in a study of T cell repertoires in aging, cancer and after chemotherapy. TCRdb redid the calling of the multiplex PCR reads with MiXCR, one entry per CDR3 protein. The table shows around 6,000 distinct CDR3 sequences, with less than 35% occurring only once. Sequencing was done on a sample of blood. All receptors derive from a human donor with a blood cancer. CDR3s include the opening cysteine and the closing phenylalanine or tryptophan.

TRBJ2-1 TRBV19 CASRLAGFYHEQFF
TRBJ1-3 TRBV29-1 CGVLFTYGNTIYF
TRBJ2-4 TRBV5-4 CASSLRGPRNIQYF
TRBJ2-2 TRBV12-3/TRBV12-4 CASTRGGAGGELFF
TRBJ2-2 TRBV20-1 CSASGRGSLGELFF
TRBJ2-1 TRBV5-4 CASSLLTNEQFF
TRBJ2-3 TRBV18 CASSPLVGGGASTDTQYF
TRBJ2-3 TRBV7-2 CASSFWGASDTQYF
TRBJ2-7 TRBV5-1 CASSSILAGGEQYF
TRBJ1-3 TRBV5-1 CASSWDRVSGNTIYF
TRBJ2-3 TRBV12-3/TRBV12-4 CASTTGGSSTDTQYF
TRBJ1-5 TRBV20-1 CSARKGSGPQHF
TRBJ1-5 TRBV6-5 CASRAGWGEPQHF